This is a list of T cell receptor beta chains from one sample in a study of regulatory and conventional T cells in RAG deficiency. Assay used: immunoSEQ multiplex PCR; TCRdb lists only in-frame clones, some missing. The data hold 3,200 or so clones, with roughly 94% observed a single time. The sample also formed part of further work on regulatory T cells.

The sample was CD4+ Tregs sorted from blood. All receptors derive from a human donor in good health. The CDR3 runs from the conserved cysteine through the conserved F or W. D genes are given only for firm matches. Clone size is shown for a subset of rows, as once, few, many or a class of expanded clone.

V,J,size,D,DNA,CDR3
TRBV7-9,TRBJ1-5,NA,NA,TGTGCCAGCAGCTTTCAGGAATATCAGCCCCAGCATTTT,CASSFQEYQPQHF
TRBV19,TRBJ2-6,NA,TRBD1,TGTGCCAGTAGTCCCGAGACAGGGTACTCTGGGGCCAACGTCCTGACTTTC,CASSPETGYSGANVLTF
TRBV30,TRBJ2-1,NA,NA,TGTGCCTGGAGTGACCAGAGCAATGAGCAGTTCTTC,CAWSDQSNEQFF
TRBV5-4,TRBJ2-7,NA,NA,TGTGCCAGCAGCGGACCAGAAAGCCCGGCCGAGCAGTACTTC,CASSGPESPAEQYF
TRBV6-6,TRBJ2-7,NA,TRBD2,TGTGCCAGCAGTTCCCGCGGCGGGACTATCTACGAGCAGTACTTC,CASSSRGGTIYEQYF
TRBV7-9,TRBJ2-6,NA,NA,TGTGCCAGCAGACGTACATACGGGGCAGAAAGCTCTGGGGCCAACGTCCTGACTTTC,CASRRTYGAESSGANVLTF
TRBV5-1,TRBJ2-3,NA,TRBD2,TGCGCCAGCAGCTTACTAGCGGGAGGATCTAGCACAGATACGCAGTATTTT,CASSLLAGGSSTDTQYF
TRBV6-1,TRBJ2-2,NA,TRBD2,TGTGCCAGCAGTGAAGTAGCTAGCGGCACCGGGGAGCTGTTTTTT,CASSEVASGTGELFF
TRBV19,TRBJ2-2,NA,NA,TGTGCCAGTAGCAAGGGAACAGGGCTAGCCGGGGAGCTGTTTTTT,CASSKGTGLAGELFF
TRBV5-1,TRBJ1-4,NA,TRBD1,TGCGCCAGCAGCTGGGGACAGGTCGATGAAAAACTGTTTTTT,CASSWGQVDEKLFF
TRBV7-6,TRBJ1-6,NA,NA,TGTGCCAGCAGCAAAATTCCAGGGATGGGGGATAATTCACCCCTCCACTTT,CASSKIPGMGDNSPLHF
TRBV27,TRBJ1-6,NA,TRBD1,TGTGCCAGCACACGGGACAGGGGTAATTCACCCCTCCACTTT,CASTRDRGNSPLHF
TRBV7-6,TRBJ2-5,NA,NA,TGTGCCAGCAGCCCAGTGGGACCCCGGGGGACCCAGTACTTC,CASSPVGPRGTQYF
TRBV19,TRBJ1-5,NA,TRBD1,TGTGCCAGTAGTATAGATGGACAGGAGCCCCAGCATTTT,CASSIDGQEPQHF
TRBV7-9,TRBJ2-2,once,NA,TGTGCCAGCAGCCCCGGACTGGGCCCGGGTACCGGGGAGCTGTTTTTT,CASSPGLGPGTGELFF
TRBV6-5,TRBJ2-7,NA,TRBD1,TGTGCCAGCACGAGTCCAGGGGGAAGCGAGCAGTACTTC,CASTSPGGSEQYF
TRBV7-9,TRBJ2-1,NA,NA,TGTGCCAGCAGCTTAAGTCTAGCCTACAATGAGCAGTTCTTC,CASSLSLAYNEQFF
TRBV30,TRBJ1-5,NA,TRBD1,TGTGCCTGGGCCCAGGGGGGAGGGACCTATCAGCCCCAGCATTTT,CAWAQGGGTYQPQHF